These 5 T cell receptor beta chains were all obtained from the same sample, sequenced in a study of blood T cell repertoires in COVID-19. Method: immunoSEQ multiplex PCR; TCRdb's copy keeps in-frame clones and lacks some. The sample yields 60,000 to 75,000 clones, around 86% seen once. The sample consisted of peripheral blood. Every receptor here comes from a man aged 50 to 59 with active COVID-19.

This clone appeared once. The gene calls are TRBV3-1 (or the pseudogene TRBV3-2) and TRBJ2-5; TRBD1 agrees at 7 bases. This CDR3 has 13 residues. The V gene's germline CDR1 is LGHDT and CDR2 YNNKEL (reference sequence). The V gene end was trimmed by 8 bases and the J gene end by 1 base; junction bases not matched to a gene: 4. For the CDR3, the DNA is TGTGCCAGCGAGCGACAGGGCCAAGAGACCCAGTACTTC. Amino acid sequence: CASERQGQETQYF.

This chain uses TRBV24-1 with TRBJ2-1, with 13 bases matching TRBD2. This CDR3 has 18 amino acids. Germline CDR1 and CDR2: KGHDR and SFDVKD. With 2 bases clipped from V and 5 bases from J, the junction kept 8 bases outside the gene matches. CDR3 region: CATSDSKPGLAGNNEQFF. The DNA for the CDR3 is TGTGCCACCAGTGATTCGAAACCGGGACTAGCGGGAAACAATGAGCAGTTCTTC.

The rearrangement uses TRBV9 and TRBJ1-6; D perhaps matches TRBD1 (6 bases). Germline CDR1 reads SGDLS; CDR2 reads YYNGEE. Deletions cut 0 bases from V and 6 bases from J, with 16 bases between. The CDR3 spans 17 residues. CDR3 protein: CASSVEVEGQINSPLHF. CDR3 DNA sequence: TGTGCCAGCAGCGTAGAGGTTGAAGGACAGATTAATTCACCCCTCCACTTT.

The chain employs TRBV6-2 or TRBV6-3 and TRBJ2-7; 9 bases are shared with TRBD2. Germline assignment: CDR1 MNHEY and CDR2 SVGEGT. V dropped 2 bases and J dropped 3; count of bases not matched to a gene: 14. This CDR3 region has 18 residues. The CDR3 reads CASSYGDSIAGDRYEQYF. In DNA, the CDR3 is TGTGCCAGCAGTTACGGAGACAGTATAGCGGGAGATCGCTACGAGCAGTACTTC.

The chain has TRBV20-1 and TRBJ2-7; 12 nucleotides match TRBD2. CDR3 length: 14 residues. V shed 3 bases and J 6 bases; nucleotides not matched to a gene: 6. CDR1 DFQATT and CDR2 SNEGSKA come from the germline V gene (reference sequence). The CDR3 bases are TGCAGTGCTAGTTCTAGCGGGAGGGCGGGCGAGCAGTACTTC. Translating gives CSASSSGRAGEQYF.